Presented here are 21 T cell receptor beta chains from one specimen sequenced in a study of T cell responses to AZD1222 COVID-19 vaccine. Data came from immunoSEQ multiplex PCR; TCRdb stores just in-frame clones and leaves some out. The sample contains 57,000 or so clones, around 85% of which appear only once. Specimen: peripheral blood, collected on day 0 of MenACWY control vaccination. These receptors all come from an adult in good health.

The chain joins TRBV19 to TRBJ2-7; TRBD2 might be the D (6 bases). Germline lookup yields CDR1 LNHDA and CDR2 SQIVND (reference sequence). V was trimmed by 3 bases and J by 7 bases, leaving 16 bases between them. This CDR3 is 14 amino acids long. The CDR3 spells CASSIYKRAGEQYF. In DNA form, the CDR3 reads TGTGCCAGTAGTATCTACAAAAGGGCGGGGGAGCAGTACTTC. The whole variable domain, remainder taken from reference TRBV19 and TRBJ2-7, is DGGITQSPKYLFRKEGQNVTLSCEQNLNHDAMYWYRQDPGQGLRLIYYSQIVNDFQKGDIAEGYSVSREKKESFPLTVTSAQKNPTAFYLCASSIYKRAGEQYFGPGTRLTVT.

The rearrangement joins TRBV5-1 to TRBJ2-7; D is undetermined. The V gene lost 1 base and the J gene lost 4 bases, with 12 bases spanning the gap. The V gene's germline CDR1 is SGHRS and CDR2 YFSETQ. CDR3 length equals 14 residues. The CDR3 sequence: CASSLLGFGYEQYF. In nucleotides, the CDR3 is TGCGCCAGCAGCTTGCTCGGTTTCGGTTACGAGCAGTACTTC.

The genes are TRBV4-3 and TRBJ1-5; D remains ambiguous. Germline CDR1 is LGHNA and CDR2 is YSLEER. The CDR3 consists of 16 residues. The V end lost 0 bases, the J end lost 0 bases, and 9 bases lay between the germline ends. The CDR3 sequence: CASSQDWANSNQPQHF. The DNA for the CDR3 is TGCGCCAGCAGCCAAGATTGGGCAAATAGCAATCAGCCCCAGCATTTT.

The genes are TRBV28 and TRBJ1-1; D is uncertain. CDR1 and CDR2 from the germline V gene are MDHEN and SYDVKM. Trimming left V 10 bases short and J 13 bases short, with 22 bases between. CDR3 length: 12 residues. The CDR3: CATETPERGGFF. CDR3 coding DNA: TGTGCCACTGAGACACCGGAGAGAGGTGGTTTCTTT.

The V and J genes are TRBV5-1 and TRBJ2-3; 10 bases map to TRBD1. Germline CDR1 reads SGHRS; CDR2 reads YFSETQ. Unmatched junction bases numbered 10, after V lost 3 bases and J lost 3 bases. This CDR3 contains 17 residues. CDR3 residues: CASSSTDRGRGTDTQYF. The CDR3, as DNA: TGCGCCAGCAGCTCAACAGACAGGGGGCGCGGAACAGATACGCAGTATTTT.

The rearrangement uses TRBV30 and TRBJ1-6; D unclear. This CDR3 has 17 amino acids. Trimming took 0 bases from V and 0 from J, leaving 12 bases between them. Germline V gene data show CDR1 as GTSNPN and CDR2 as SVGIG (reference sequence). CDR3 nucleotide sequence: TGTGCCTGGAGTGTACGGGCGGGGAACTCCTATAATTCACCCCTCCACTTT. The encoded protein is CAWSVRAGNSYNSPLHF.

The gene calls are TRBV10-3 and TRBJ2-3, with D tentatively TRBD2 (6 bases). The length of the CDR3 is 19 residues. Germline CDR1 ENHRY, CDR2 SYGVKD. V lost 0 bases to trimming and J lost 2 bases, with 21 bases between them. The CDR3 nucleotides read TGTGCCATCAGTGAGTCGAGAATGGTGTCGGGAGTAGCCACAGATACGCAGTATTTT. It translates to CAISESRMVSGVATDTQYF.

V usage is TRBV30 and J usage is TRBJ1-1, with 7 positions matching TRBD1. After removal of 2 bases from V and 1 base from J, the junction contained 4 bases not matched to a gene. Germline CDR1 is GTSNPN and CDR2 is SVGIG (reference sequence). This CDR3 is built from 14 residues. CDR3 in DNA: TGTGCCTGGAGTAGGACAGGAAGGAACACTGAAGCTTTCTTT. Encoded protein: CAWSRTGRNTEAFF. Supplemented by reference TRBV30 and TRBJ1-1, the full variable domain reads SQTIHQWPATLVQPVGSPLSLECTVEGTSNPNLYWYRQAAGRGLQLLFYSVGIGQISSEVPQNLSASRPQDRQFILSSKKLLLSDSGFYLCAWSRTGRNTEAFFGQGTRLTVV.

This sequence joins TRBV9 and TRBJ1-2; D remains unclear. This CDR3 comprises 13 residues. The germline gives CDR1 SGDLS, CDR2 YYNGEE. V was cut by 0 bases and J by 4 bases, with 7 bases left in between. The CDR3 reads CASSVVDTYGYTF. CDR3 coding DNA: TGTGCCAGCAGCGTAGTTGACACCTATGGCTACACCTTC.

The V and J genes are TRBV11-2 and TRBJ1-1; D uncertain. In germline, CDR1 is SGHAT, CDR2 FQNNGV. The CDR3 sequence is 14 residues long. The V end lost 0 bases, the J end lost 1 base, and 6 bases lay between the germline ends. The chain's CDR3 is CASSLEVGNTEAFF. CDR3 bases: TGTGCCAGCAGCTTAGAAGTGGGGAACACTGAAGCTTTCTTT.

This clone came up once. The chain couples TRBV6-2 or TRBV6-3 to TRBJ1-2; no clear D gene. This CDR3 is built from 14 residues. Trimming removed 5 bases at V and 1 base at J, with 11 bases between. Germline values: CDR1 MNHEY, CDR2 SVGEGT. Written as DNA, the CDR3 is TGTGCCAGCAGTAATACCCCGCGTAACTATGGCTACACCTTC. The encoded protein is CASSNTPRNYGYTF.

The genes are TRBV11-2 and TRBJ1-1; perhaps TRBD1 as D (5 bases). CDR3 size: 12 residues. Trimming cost V 4 bases and J 5 bases, with 8 bases left between them. CDR1 is SGHAT and CDR2 is FQNNGV in the germline V gene. For the CDR3, the DNA is TGTGCCAGCAGCTCAGGGAGGACTGAAGCTTTCTTT. Amino acid sequence: CASSSGRTEAFF.

The genes are TRBV21-1 and TRBJ2-5; the table's D call, TRBD1, has no DNA check behind it. TRBV21-1 is a pseudogene locus. The CDR3 is made up of 23 amino acids. This CDR3 is CASSKEMGAPAPRRREYQETQYF. DNA of the CDR3: TGTGCCAGCAGCAAAGAGATGGGGGCCCCTGCCCCTCGCCGAAGAGAGTACCAAGAGACCCAGTACTTC.

The chain has TRBV2 and TRBJ1-1; possible D gene TRBD1, 5 bases. Deletions cut 8 bases from V and 5 bases from J, with 15 bases between. The germline gives CDR1 SNHLY, CDR2 FYNNEI. CDR3 size: 13 residues. The CDR3 region has the DNA TGTGCCAGCGGAACAGGCCTCCCTACTGAAGCTTTCTTT. The encoded protein is CASGTGLPTEAFF.

The rearrangement links TRBV19 to TRBJ1-5; 8 bases map to TRBD1. This CDR3 is built from 15 residues. J was trimmed by 2 bases and V by 5 bases; bases with no gene match: 5. In germline, CDR1 is LNHDA, CDR2 SQIVND (reference sequence). DNA of the CDR3: TGTGCCAGTAGTTCGGACAGGGTCGGCAATCAGCCCCAGCATTTT. This codes for CASSSDRVGNQPQHF.

Written as DNA, the CDR3 is TGTGCCAGCGGACTAGCGGGACTGTCGGGACACAATGAGCAGTTCTTC. Its protein product is CASGLAGLSGHNEQFF. The chain combines TRBV19 with TRBJ2-1; TRBD2 aligns across 12 bases. From germline, CDR1 is LNHDA and CDR2 SQIVND (reference sequence). This CDR3 has 16 amino acids. Trimming at V came to 9 bases and at J to 5 bases, leaving 11 bases not matched to a gene.

V usage is TRBV19 and J usage is TRBJ2-1; 9 nucleotides line up with TRBD2. CDR1 and CDR2 from the germline V gene are LNHDA and SQIVND (reference sequence). V trimming: 3 bases; J trimming: 5 bases; junction bases outside the gene matches: 5. The CDR3 is made up of 15 amino acids. The CDR3 reads CASSIGLAWDNEQFF. In nucleotides, the CDR3 is TGTGCCAGTAGTATTGGACTAGCGTGGGACAATGAGCAGTTCTTC.

The chain links TRBV7-8 to TRBJ1-1; 7 nucleotides match TRBD1. The CDR3 has 15 residues. With 6 bases clipped from V and 0 bases from J, the junction kept 7 bases outside the gene matches. Germline CDR1 is SGHVS and CDR2 is FQNEAQ. The CDR3 DNA reads as TGTGCCAGCAGGCTCAATGGACAGGTGAACACTGAAGCTTTCTTT. It yields the protein CASRLNGQVNTEAFF.

This clone was found once. The genes are TRBV2 and TRBJ1-5, with D uncertain. V lost 7 bases, J lost 0 bases, and 13 bases lay in between. Germline CDR1 SNHLY, CDR2 FYNNEI. The CDR3 extends over 15 amino acids. The CDR3 nucleotides read TGTGCCAGCACTCTGCGGCGGGATAGCAATCAGCCCCAGCATTTT. Amino acids: CASTLRRDSNQPQHF.

The rearrangement uses TRBV3-1 (or the pseudogene TRBV3-2) and TRBJ2-1; 7 nucleotides agree with TRBD1. This CDR3 contains 14 residues. From germline, CDR1 is LGHDT and CDR2 YNNKEL (reference sequence). V was clipped by 3 bases and J by 6 bases; unmatched bases: 5. The CDR3 sequence is CASSQETGRNEQFF. CDR3 DNA: TGTGCCAGCAGCCAGGAGACAGGGCGCAATGAGCAGTTCTTC.

In its sample, this clone was seen once. CDR3 DNA: TGTGCCAGCAGCTTGAACAGCCCCTTAGCGGGAGGATCCGAGCAGTACTTC. Translation gives CASSLNSPLAGGSEQYF. The J gene is TRBJ2-7, the V gene TRBV7-2, with 10 bases that match TRBD2. Losses at the gene ends were 3 bases for V and 6 bases for J; bases not matched to a gene: 14. CDR1 and CDR2 (germline): SGHTA, FQGNSA. This CDR3 is 17 amino acids long.